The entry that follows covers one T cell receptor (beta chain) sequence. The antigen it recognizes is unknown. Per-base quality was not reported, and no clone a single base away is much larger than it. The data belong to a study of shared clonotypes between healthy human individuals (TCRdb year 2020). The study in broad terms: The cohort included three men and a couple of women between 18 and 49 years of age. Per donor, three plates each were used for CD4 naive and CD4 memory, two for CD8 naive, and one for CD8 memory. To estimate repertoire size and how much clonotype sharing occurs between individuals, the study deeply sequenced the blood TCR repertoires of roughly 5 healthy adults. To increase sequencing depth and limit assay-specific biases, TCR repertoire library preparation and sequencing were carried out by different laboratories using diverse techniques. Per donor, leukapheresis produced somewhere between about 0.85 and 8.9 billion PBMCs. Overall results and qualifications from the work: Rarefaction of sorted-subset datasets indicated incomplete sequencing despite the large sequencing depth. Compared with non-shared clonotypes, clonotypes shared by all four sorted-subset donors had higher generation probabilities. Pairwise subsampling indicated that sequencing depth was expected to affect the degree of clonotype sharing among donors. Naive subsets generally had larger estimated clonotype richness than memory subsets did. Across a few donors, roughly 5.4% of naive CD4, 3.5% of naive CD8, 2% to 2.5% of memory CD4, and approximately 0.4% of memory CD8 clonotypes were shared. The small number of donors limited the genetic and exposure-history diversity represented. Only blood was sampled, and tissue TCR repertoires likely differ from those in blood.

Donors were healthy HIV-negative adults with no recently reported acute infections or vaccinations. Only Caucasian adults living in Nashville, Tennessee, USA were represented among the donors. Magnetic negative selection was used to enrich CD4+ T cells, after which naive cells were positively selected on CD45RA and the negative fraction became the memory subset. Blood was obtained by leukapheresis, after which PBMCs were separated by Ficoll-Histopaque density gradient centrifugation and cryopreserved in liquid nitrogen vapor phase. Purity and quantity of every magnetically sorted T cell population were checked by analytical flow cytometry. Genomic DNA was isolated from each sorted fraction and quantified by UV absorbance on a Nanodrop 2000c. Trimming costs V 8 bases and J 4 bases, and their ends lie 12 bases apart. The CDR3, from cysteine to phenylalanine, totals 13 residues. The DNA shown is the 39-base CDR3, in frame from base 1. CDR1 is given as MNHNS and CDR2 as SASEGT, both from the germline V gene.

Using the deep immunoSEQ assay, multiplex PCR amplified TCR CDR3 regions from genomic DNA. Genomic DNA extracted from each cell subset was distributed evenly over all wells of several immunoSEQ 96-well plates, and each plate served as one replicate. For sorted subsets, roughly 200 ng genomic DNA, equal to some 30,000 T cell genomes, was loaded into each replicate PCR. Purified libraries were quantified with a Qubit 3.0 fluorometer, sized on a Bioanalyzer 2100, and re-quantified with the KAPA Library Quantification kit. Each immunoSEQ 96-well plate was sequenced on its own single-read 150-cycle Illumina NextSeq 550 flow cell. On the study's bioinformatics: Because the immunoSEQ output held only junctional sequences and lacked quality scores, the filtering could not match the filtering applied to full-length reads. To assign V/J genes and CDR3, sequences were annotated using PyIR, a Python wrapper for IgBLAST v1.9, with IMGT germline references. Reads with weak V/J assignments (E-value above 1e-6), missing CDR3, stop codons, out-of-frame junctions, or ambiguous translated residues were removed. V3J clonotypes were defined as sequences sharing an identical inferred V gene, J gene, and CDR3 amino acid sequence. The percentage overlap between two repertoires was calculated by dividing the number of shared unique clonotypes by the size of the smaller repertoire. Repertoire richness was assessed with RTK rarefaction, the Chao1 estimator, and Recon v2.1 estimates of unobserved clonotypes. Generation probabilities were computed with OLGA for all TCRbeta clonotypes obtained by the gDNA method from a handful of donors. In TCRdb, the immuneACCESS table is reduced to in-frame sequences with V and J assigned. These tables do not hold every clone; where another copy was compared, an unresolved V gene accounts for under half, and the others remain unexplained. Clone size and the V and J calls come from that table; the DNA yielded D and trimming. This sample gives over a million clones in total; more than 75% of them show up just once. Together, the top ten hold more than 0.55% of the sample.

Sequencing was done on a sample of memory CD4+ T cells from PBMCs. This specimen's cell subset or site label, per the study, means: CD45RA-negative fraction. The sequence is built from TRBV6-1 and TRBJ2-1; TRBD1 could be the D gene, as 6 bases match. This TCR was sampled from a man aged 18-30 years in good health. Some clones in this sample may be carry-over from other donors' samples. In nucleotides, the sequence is TGTGCCAGCGAGGGGACACCTTACAATGAGCAGTTCTTC. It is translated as CASEGTPYNEQFF.